The 9 T cell receptor beta chains below were found in one sample sequenced in a study of OX40 agonist ivuxolimab in advanced cancers. The table came from immunoSEQ multiplex PCR; TCRdb's copy has only in-frame clones and leaves some out. There are about 140,000 clones in the sample; roughly nine tenths occur only once, and around 0.99% lies in the top ten. The sequencing used CD4+ or CD8+ T cells sorted from blood, collected in a trial of the OX40 agonist ivuxolimab. These receptors were collected from an adult with an advanced solid tumor such as melanoma, head and neck, liver or kidney cancer.

CDR3 loop: CASSRLSSETQYF. For the CDR3, the DNA is TGTGCCAGTAGCCGACTTTCGTCAGAGACCCAGTACTTC. This chain joins TRBV19 and TRBJ2-5; D remains unclear. This CDR3 is 13 amino acids long. Germline CDR1 reads LNHDA; CDR2 reads SQIVND (reference sequence). Trimming shortened V by 6 bases and J by 4 bases, and 12 bases separated the two germline ends.

The rearrangement uses TRBV27 and TRBJ2-5; 12 bases are shared with TRBD2. V was pared by 8 bases and J by 2 bases, with 15 bases of the junction left unmatched. The germline gives CDR1 MNHEY, CDR2 SMNVEV (reference sequence). The CDR3 has 18 residues. The CDR3 bases are TGTGCCAGCGCCCGGGGAACTAGCGGGAGGAATGGACAAGAGACCCAGTACTTC. As protein: CASARGTSGRNGQETQYF.

The rearrangement links TRBV7-9 to TRBJ2-3, with 10 bases aligning to TRBD1. The CDR3 runs to 15 residues. Germline CDR1 and CDR2: SEHNR and FQNEAQ (reference sequence). The J segment lost 5 bases and the V segment lost 1 base, leaving 3 bases of the junction unmatched. CDR3 DNA: TGTGCCAGCAGCTTAGGGGACAGGGGCCAAGATACGCAGTATTTT. Amino acids: CASSLGDRGQDTQYF.

The chain couples TRBV29-1 to TRBJ2-2; perhaps TRBD1 as D (5 bases). V lost 3 bases and J lost 0, with 11 bases in between. Germline CDR1 reads SQVTM; CDR2 reads ANQGSEA. The CDR3 spans 15 residues. The CDR3 region is CSVEEGAANTGELFF. The CDR3 nucleotides are TGCAGCGTTGAGGAAGGGGCCGCGAACACCGGGGAGCTGTTTTTT.

V is TRBV6-5 and J is TRBJ1-2; 7 bases line up with TRBD1. CDR3 size: 15 residues. Trimming at V came to 7 bases and at J to 4 bases, leaving 12 bases not matched to a gene. In germline, CDR1 is MNHEY, CDR2 SVGAGI. Here the CDR3 reads CASKTDRVETYGYTF. CDR3 nucleotide sequence: TGTGCCAGCAAGACCGACAGGGTCGAAACCTATGGCTACACCTTC.

The V and J genes are TRBV18 and TRBJ1-4, with 9 bases fitting TRBD1. Trimming removed 6 bases from V and 7 bases from J; junction bases left unmatched: 6. Germline CDR1 is KGHSH and CDR2 is LQKENI. The CDR3 sequence is 14 residues long. The CDR3 DNA is TGTGCCAGCTCTCTCGACAGGGGGAGTGAAAAACTGTTTTTT. This encodes CASSLDRGSEKLFF.

The gene calls are TRBV27 and TRBJ1-6; D is ambiguous. Trimming cost V 4 bases and J 4 bases, with 14 bases left between them. This CDR3 is built from 16 residues. The germline CDR1 and CDR2 sequences are MNHEY and SMNVEV (reference sequence). This CDR3 is CASSYRASIYNSPLHF. In nucleotides, the CDR3 is TGTGCCAGCAGTTACCGGGCCTCAATTTATAATTCACCCCTCCACTTT.

This chain connects TRBV28 to TRBJ1-1; D is ambiguous. V was clipped by 5 bases and J by 1 base, with 11 bases between them. Germline CDR1 is MDHEN and CDR2 is SYDVKM. The CDR3 spans 14 residues. The CDR3 DNA follows: TGTGCCAGCAGTCCATTAAACAGGAACACTGAAGCTTTCTTT. Its protein is CASSPLNRNTEAFF.

The chain recombines TRBV6-6 with TRBJ2-2; no definite D call. V was clipped by 2 bases and J by 4 bases, with 11 bases between them. Germline V gene data show CDR1 as MNHNY and CDR2 as SVGAGI (reference sequence). The CDR3 has 15 residues. In DNA form, the CDR3 reads TGTGCCAGCAGTTACAACAATGTACCCACCGGGGAGCTGTTTTTT. Amino acids: CASSYNNVPTGELFF.